This paragraph reports one T cell receptor beta chain. The antigen is undetermined. This sample stems from a study of OX40 agonist ivuxolimab in advanced cancers. Study information: Hepatocellular carcinoma, melanoma, renal cell or head and neck cancer occurred in dose-escalation patients.

Produced via immunoSEQ multiplex PCR; TCRdb's table is partial and in-frame only. The repertoire includes 55,000 to 90,000 clones, 80% to 90% of them detected once, and around 2% sits in the top ten. Per germline, CDR1 MNHEY and CDR2 SVGAGI. CDR3 length equals 16 residues. The ends were cut back, 0 bases at V and 6 bases at J, with 12 bases in the middle. Points from the study as a whole: At 0.1 to 3.0 mg/kg, CD4+ and CD8+ blood T cells expanded clonally by week 6. Expansion of clones was among the lowest in partial responders at 0.1-3.0 mg/kg.

This sample comprised CD4+ or CD8+ T cells sorted from blood, obtained in a trial of the OX40 agonist ivuxolimab. V usage is TRBV6-5 and J usage is TRBJ1-6; tentative D call: TRBD1 (6 bases). The source of this sequence is an adult with an advanced solid tumor such as melanoma, head and neck, liver or kidney cancer. CDR3 protein: CASSYSSGERNSPLHF. CDR3 nucleotides: TGTGCCAGCAGTTACTCCTCAGGGGAACGTAATTCACCCCTCCACTTT.